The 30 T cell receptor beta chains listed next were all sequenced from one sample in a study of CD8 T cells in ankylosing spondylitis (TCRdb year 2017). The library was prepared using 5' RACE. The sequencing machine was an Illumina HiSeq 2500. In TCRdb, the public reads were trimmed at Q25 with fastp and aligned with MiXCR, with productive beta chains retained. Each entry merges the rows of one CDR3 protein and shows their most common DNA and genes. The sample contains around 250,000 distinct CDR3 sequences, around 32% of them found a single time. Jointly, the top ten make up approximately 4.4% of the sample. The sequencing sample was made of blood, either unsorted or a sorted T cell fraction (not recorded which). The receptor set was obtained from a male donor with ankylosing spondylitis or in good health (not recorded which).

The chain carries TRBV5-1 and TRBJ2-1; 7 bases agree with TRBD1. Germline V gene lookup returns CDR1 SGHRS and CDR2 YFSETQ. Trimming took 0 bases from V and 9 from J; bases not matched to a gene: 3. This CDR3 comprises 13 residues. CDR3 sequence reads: CASSLGQGREQFF. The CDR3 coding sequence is TGCGCCAGCAGCTTGGGACAGGGCCGTGAGCAGTTCTTC.

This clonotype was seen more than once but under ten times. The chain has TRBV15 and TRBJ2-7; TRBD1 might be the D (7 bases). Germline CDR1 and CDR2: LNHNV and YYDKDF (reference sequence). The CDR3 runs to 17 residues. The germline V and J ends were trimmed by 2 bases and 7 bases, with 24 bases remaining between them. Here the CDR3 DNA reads TGTGCCACCAGCAGACCCACCGGGGCAGGGGGACTGGTGGAGCAGTACTTC. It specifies CATSRPTGAGGLVEQYF.

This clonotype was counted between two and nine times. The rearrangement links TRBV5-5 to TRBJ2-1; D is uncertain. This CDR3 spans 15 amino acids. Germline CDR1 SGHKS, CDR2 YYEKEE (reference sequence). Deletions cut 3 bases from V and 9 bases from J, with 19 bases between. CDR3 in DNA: TGTGCCAGCAGCTCAGGTCACACCCCTATGGCTGAGCAGTTCTTC. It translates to CASSSGHTPMAEQFF.

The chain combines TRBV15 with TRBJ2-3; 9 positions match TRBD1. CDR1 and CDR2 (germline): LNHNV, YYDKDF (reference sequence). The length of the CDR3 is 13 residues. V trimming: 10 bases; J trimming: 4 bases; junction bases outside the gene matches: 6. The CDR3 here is CAIPGQGADTQYF. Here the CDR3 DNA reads TGTGCCATTCCGGGACAGGGCGCAGATACGCAGTATTTT.

DNA for the CDR3: TGTGCCACCGAGTGGAGTCGAGAAGGGGACAATGAGCAGTTCTTC. This codes for CATEWSREGDNEQFF. J is TRBJ2-1 and V is TRBV10-3; D perhaps matches TRBD1 (5 bases). The CDR3 spans 15 residues. V was shortened by 10 bases and J by 5 bases, with 21 bases between the two germline ends. Germline CDR1 reads ENHRY; CDR2 reads SYGVKD.

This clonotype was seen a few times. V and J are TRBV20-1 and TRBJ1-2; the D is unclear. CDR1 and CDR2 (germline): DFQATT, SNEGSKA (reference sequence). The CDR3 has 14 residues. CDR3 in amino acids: CSGRHPGTNYGYTF. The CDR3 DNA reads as TGCAGCGGAAGGCACCCGGGTACTAACTATGGCTACACCTTC.

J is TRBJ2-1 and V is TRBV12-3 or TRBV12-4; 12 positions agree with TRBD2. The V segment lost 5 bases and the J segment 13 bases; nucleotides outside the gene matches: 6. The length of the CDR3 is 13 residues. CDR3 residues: CASSPSGGASQFF. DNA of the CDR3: TGTGCCAGCAGTCCTAGCGGGGGGGCCTCCCAGTTCTTC.

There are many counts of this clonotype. The CDR3 region has the DNA TGTGCCAGCAGAGGCCCATCAGGGACAGGGGCCAACGTCCTGACTTTC. Translation: CASRGPSGTGANVLTF. The chain couples TRBV9 to TRBJ2-6, with D perhaps TRBD1 (6 bases). CDR1 is SGDLS and CDR2 is YYNGEE in the germline V gene. This CDR3 has 16 amino acids. Trimming shortened V by 5 bases and J by 4 bases, and 16 bases separated the two germline ends.

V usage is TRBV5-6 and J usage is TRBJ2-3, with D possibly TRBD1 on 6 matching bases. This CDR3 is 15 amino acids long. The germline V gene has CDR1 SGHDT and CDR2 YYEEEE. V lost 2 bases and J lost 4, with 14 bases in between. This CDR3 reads CASSFMGARADTQYF. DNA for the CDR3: TGTGCCAGCAGCTTTATGGGGGCCAGAGCAGATACGCAGTATTTT.

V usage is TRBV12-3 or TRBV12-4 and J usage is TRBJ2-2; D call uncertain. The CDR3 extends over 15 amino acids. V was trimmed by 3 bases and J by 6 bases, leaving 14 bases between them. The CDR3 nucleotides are TGTGCCAGCAGTTTGCGCGGTTGGTCGGCCGGGGAGCTGTTTTTT. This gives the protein CASSLRGWSAGELFF.

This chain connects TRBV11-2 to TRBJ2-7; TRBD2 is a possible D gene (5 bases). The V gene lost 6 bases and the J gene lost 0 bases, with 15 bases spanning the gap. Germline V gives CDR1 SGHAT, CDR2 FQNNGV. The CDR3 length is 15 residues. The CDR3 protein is CASRPVEAASYEQYF. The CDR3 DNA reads TGTGCCAGCAGACCCGTGGAGGCGGCCTCCTACGAGCAGTACTTC.

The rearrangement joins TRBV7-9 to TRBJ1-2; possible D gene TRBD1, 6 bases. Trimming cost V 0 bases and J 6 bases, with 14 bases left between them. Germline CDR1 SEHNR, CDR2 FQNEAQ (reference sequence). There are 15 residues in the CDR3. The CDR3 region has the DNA TGTGCCAGCAGCTTAGCGTCCTCGGACAGACATGGCTACACCTTC. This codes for CASSLASSDRHGYTF.

The CDR3 here is CASSPLGGAPNTGELFF. The CDR3 region has the DNA TGCGCCAGCAGCCCCCTGGGGGGGGCACCGAACACCGGGGAGCTGTTTTTT. The chain carries TRBV5-1 and TRBJ2-2, with a possible D match to TRBD2 (7 bases). CDR3 length: 17 residues. The ends were cut back, 4 bases at V and 0 bases at J, with 16 bases in the middle. From germline, CDR1 is SGHRS and CDR2 YFSETQ.

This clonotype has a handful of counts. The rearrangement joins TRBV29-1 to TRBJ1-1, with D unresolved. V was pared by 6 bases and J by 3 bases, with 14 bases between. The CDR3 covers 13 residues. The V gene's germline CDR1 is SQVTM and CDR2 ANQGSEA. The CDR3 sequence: CSVPRVLDTEAFF. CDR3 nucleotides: TGCAGCGTACCCCGAGTGTTGGACACTGAAGCTTTCTTT.

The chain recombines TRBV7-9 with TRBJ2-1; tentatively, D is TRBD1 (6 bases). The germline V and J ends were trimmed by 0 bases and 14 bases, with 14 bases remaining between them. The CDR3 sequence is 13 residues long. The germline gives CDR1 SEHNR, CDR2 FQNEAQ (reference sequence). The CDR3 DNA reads TGTGCCAGCAGCTTAGCGATAAACAGGGCGGAGTTCTTC. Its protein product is CASSLAINRAEFF.

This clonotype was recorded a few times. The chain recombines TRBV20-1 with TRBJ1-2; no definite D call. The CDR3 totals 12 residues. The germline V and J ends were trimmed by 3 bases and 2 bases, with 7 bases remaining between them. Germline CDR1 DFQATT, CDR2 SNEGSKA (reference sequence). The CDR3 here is CSASLGNYGYTF. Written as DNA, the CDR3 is TGCAGTGCTAGTCTCGGGAACTATGGCTACACCTTC.

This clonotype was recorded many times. Here the CDR3 DNA reads TGCAGCGCTTGGACGGTGAACACTGAAGCTTTCTTT. It encodes CSAWTVNTEAFF. The chain joins TRBV29-1 to TRBJ1-1; D gene unclear. V was pared by 7 bases and J by 0 bases, with 9 bases between. Germline V gene data show CDR1 as SQVTM and CDR2 as ANQGSEA. This CDR3 has 12 amino acids.

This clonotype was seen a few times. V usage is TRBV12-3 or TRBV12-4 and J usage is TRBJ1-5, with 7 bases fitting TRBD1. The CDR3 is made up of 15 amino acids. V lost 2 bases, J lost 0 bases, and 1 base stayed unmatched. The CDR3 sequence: CASSLRDSSNQPQHF. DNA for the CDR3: TGTGCCAGCAGTTTAAGGGACAGTAGCAATCAGCCCCAGCATTTT.

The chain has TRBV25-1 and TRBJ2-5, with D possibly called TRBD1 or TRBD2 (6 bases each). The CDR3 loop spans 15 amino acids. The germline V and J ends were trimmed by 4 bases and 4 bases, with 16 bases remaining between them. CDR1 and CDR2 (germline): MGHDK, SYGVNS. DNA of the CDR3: TGTGCCAGCAGTGCCGTCGGGGGCAGCGGAGAGACCCAGTACTTC. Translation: CASSAVGGSGETQYF.

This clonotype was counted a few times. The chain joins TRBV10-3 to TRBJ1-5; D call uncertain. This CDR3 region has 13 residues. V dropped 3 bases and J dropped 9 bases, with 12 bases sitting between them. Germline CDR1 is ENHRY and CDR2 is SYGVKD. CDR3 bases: TGTGCCATCAGTGACCAAGGACCCCTGCCCCAGCATTTT. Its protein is CAISDQGPLPQHF.

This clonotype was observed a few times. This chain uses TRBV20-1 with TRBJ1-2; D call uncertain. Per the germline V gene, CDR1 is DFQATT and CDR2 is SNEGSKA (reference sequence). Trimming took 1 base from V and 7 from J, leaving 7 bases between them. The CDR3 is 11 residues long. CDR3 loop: CSARGVAGYTF. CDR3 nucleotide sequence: TGCAGTGCTAGAGGCGTAGCTGGCTACACCTTC.

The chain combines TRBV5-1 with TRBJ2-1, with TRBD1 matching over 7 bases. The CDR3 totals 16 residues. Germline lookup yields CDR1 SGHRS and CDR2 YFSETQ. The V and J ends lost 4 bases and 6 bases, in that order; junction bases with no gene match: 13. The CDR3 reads CASSRQGEGGFNEQFF. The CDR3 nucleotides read TGCGCCAGCAGCCGACAGGGAGAAGGGGGCTTCAATGAGCAGTTCTTC. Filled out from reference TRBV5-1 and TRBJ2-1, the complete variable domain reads KAGVTQTPRYLIKTRGQQVTLSCSPISGHRSVSWYQQTPGQGLQFLFEYFSETQRNKGNFPGRFSGRQFSNSRSEMNVSTLELGDSALYLCASSRQGEGGFNEQFFGPGTRLTVL.

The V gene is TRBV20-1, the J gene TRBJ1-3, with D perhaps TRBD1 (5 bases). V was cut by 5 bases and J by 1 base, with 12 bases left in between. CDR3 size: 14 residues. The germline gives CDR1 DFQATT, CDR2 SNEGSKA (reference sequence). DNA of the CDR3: TGCAGTGCTCAGGGTGAAGTATCTGGAAACACCATATATTTT. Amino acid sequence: CSAQGEVSGNTIYF.

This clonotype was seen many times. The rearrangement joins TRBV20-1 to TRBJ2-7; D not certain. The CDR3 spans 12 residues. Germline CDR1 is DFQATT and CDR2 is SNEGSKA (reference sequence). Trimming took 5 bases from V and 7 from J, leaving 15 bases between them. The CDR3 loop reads CSAPHGSYEQYF. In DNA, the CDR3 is TGCAGTGCTCCCCACGGGTCATATGAGCAGTACTTC.

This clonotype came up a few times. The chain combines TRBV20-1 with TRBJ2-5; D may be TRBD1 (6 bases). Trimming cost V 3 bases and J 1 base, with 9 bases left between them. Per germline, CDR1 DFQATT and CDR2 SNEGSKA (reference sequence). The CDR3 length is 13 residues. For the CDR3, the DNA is TGCAGTGCTAGTTTAGGGGGCCAAGAGACCCAGTACTTC. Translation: CSASLGGQETQYF.

The CDR3 DNA reads as TGCAGTGCTAGATGGGCAGGGGCACAGATGGCGCAGTATTTT. Translated, it gives CSARWAGAQMAQYF. The chain joins TRBV20-1 to TRBJ2-3, with D tentatively TRBD1 (6 bases). The V end lost 2 bases, the J end lost 10 bases, and 19 bases lay between the germline ends. The germline V gene encodes CDR1 DFQATT and CDR2 SNEGSKA (reference sequence). The CDR3 sequence is 14 residues long.

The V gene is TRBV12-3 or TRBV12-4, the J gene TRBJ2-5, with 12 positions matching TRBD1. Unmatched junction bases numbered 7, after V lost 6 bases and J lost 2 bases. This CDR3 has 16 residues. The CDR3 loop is CASRSGTGGLQETQYF. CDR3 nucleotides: TGTGCCAGCAGATCTGGGACAGGGGGCCTTCAAGAGACCCAGTACTTC.

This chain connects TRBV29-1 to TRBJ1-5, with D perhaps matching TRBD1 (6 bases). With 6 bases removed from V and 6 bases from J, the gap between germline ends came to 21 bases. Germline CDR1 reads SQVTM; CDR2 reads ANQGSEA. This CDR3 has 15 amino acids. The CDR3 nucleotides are TGCAGCGTCATACTACAGGGTCTTAGGGGTCAGCCCCAGCATTTT. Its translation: CSVILQGLRGQPQHF.

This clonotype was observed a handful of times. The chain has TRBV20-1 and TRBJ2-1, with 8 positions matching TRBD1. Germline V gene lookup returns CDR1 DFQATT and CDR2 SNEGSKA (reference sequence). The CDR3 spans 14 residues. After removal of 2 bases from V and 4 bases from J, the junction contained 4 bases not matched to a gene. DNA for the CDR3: TGCAGTGCTAGAAGACAGGGGAAGTACAATGAGCAGTTCTTC. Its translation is CSARRQGKYNEQFF.

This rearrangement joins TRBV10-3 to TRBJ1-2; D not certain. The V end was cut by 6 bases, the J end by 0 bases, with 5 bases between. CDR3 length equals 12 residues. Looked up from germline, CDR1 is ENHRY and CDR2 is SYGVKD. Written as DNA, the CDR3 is TGTGCCATCAGGACAACTAACTATGGCTACACCTTC. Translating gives CAIRTTNYGYTF.